These 7 T cell receptor beta chains were sequenced from one sample in a study of cytomegalovirus exposure and HLA in healthy donors. The PCR ran on 60 Vbeta and 13 Jbeta primers. Some clones are missing from TCRdb's copy, which holds only in-frame ones; the method was immunoSEQ multiplex PCR. The table shows 150,000 or so clones, with 75% to 80% occurring only once. The sequenced sample consisted of PBMCs. These receptor sequences come from a man aged 45-60 years in good health and CMV-seropositive.

The V call is TRBV7-2, the J call TRBJ2-1; 12 positions match TRBD2. V lost 5 bases to trimming and J lost 8 bases; unmatched junction nucleotides: 4. The CDR3 loop spans 14 amino acids. Per the germline V gene, CDR1 is SGHTA and CDR2 is FQGNSA. CDR3 in DNA: TGTGCCAGCAGCACTAGCGGGGGGATCGATGAGCAGTTCTTC. It codes for CASSTSGGIDEQFF. The complete variable domain, with remaining parts taken from reference TRBV7-2 and TRBJ2-1, reads GAGVSQSPSNKVTEKGKDVELRCDPISGHTALYWYRQSLGQGLEFLIYFQGNSAPDKSGLPSDRFSAERTGGSVSTLTIQRTQQEDSAVYLCASSTSGGIDEQFFGPGTRLTVL.

This sequence joins TRBV10-1 and TRBJ1-1, with D possibly matching TRBD1 (5 bases). Germline values: CDR1 WNHNN, CDR2 SYGVQD (reference sequence). V shed 6 bases and J shed 6 bases, with 14 bases lying between them. This CDR3 comprises 13 residues. The CDR3 coding sequence is TGCGCCAGCAGCCCGGGGGGTCTCCCTGAAGCTTTCTTT. Its translation is CASSPGGLPEAFF.

CDR3 region: CASSFSVVETGLYGYTF. The CDR3 DNA sequence: TGTGCCAGCAGCTTTAGCGTAGTCGAGACAGGGCTCTATGGCTACACCTTC. The chain recombines TRBV7-9 with TRBJ1-2, with 7 bases identical to TRBD1. V lost 3 bases, J lost 4 bases, and 14 bases stayed unmatched. Germline loops: CDR1 SEHNR, CDR2 FQNEAQ (reference sequence). This CDR3 spans 17 amino acids. The full variable domain, in which reference TRBV7-9 and TRBJ1-2 provide the parts outside the CDR3, is DTGVSQNPRHKITKRGQNVTFRCDPISEHNRLYWYRQTLGQGPEFLTYFQNEAQLEKSRLLSDRFSAERPKGSFSTLEIQRTEQGDSAMYLCASSFSVVETGLYGYTFGSGTRLTVV.

This clone showed up just a few times. J is TRBJ1-2 and V is TRBV14, with D unresolved. Germline CDR1 is SGHDN and CDR2 is FVKESK. The ends were cut back, 1 base at V and 3 bases at J, with 3 bases in the middle. This CDR3 is 12 amino acids long. The CDR3, as DNA: TGTGCCAGCAGCCAAGGAGACTATGGCTACACCTTC. It encodes CASSQGDYGYTF.

The chain links TRBV5-1 to TRBJ2-3, with TRBD1 matching 7 bases. In germline, CDR1 is SGHRS, CDR2 YFSETQ. The CDR3 spans 13 residues. The V and J ends lost 3 bases and 6 bases, in that order; junction bases with no gene match: 4. The CDR3 DNA is TGCGCCAGCAGCTCGTCGGACAGGGATACGCAGTATTTT. Translated: CASSSSDRDTQYF.

The V and J genes are TRBV6-5 and TRBJ1-5; no clear D. CDR3 length: 13 amino acids. The V and J ends lost 5 bases and 1 base respectively, with 6 bases between them. CDR1 and CDR2 from the germline V gene are MNHEY and SVGAGI. CDR3 nucleotide sequence: TGTGCCAGCAGTAGGGAGAGCAATCAGCCCCAGCATTTT. As protein: CASSRESNQPQHF.

The CDR3 DNA sequence: TGTGCCAGCAGTCCCCGACAGGGGTACTATGGCTACACCTTC. This codes for CASSPRQGYYGYTF. The genes are TRBV7-9 and TRBJ1-2, with TRBD1 matching 8 bases. V gave up 6 bases and J gave up 3 bases; unmatched junction bases: 6. Germline CDR1 reads SEHNR; CDR2 reads FQNEAQ (reference sequence). The CDR3 has 14 residues.